This is a list of T cell receptor beta chains from one sample in a study of T cells after yellow fever vaccination. TCRdb reprocessed the 5' RACE reads via MiXCR and lists one record per CDR3 protein. The sample has around 330,000 distinct CDR3 sequences; approximately 3.9% are singletons. The sequenced sample was PBMCs, obtained on the day of the yellow fever booster vaccination. The receptors stem from a young man who received the YFV17D yellow fever vaccine. CDR3s include the opening cysteine and the closing phenylalanine or tryptophan. A D gene is named only where the DNA matches it firmly. Part of the rows lack a size; the others show once, few, many or a class for expanded clones.

>TRBJ1-1|.|many|TRBV21-1
TGTGCCAGCAGCAAATGGTGTGCCGACCTCTTT
CASSKWCADLF
>TRBJ2-5|.|many|TRBV14
TGTGCCAGCAGCCGCGGGACAGTAGAAGAGACCCAGTACTTC
CASSRGTVEETQYF
>TRBJ1-1|.|many|TRBV6-2/TRBV6-3
TGTGCCAGCAGTTACCGGGGGAACACTGAAGCTTTCTTT
CASSYRGNTEAFF
>TRBJ2-1|.|.|TRBV27
TGTGCCAGCAGTTTATCCGGGGGCCATGAGCAGTTCTTC
CASSLSGGHEQFF
>TRBJ2-3|TRBD2|.|TRBV5-5
TGTGCCAGCAGCTTGGACCTAGCGGGGAACACAGATACGCAGTATTTT
CASSLDLAGNTDTQYF
>TRBJ2-7|.|few|TRBV5-1
TGCGCCAGCAGCTTGGAAGTAGGGCCCTACGAGCAGTACTTC
CASSLEVGPYEQYF
>TRBJ2-1|TRBD1|few|TRBV20-1
TGCAGTGCCAGAGGGGACAGCCGGCCTGAGCAGTTCTTC
CSARGDSRPEQFF
>TRBJ2-5|TRBD1|.|TRBV5-4
TGTGCCAGCAGCCCCTGGGGGGACAGGGTAGGAGAGACCCAGTACTTC
CASSPWGDRVGETQYF
>TRBJ1-1|.|.|TRBV3-1
TGTGCCAGCAGCCTGGGGCGCGGGCAAGAAGCTTTCTTT
CASSLGRGQEAFF
>TRBJ2-1|.|many|TRBV7-2
TGTGCCAGCAGCTCTAGCAGCCAATTCAAGCAGTTCTTC
CASSSSSQFKQFF
>TRBJ1-1|.|few|TRBV6-4
TGTGCCAGCAGTGACTCGGGGGAGAACACTGAAGCTTTCTTT
CASSDSGENTEAFF
>TRBJ2-3|.|many|TRBV10-1
TGCGCCAGCAGTGAGGTGGATACGCAGTATTTT
CASSEVDTQYF
>TRBJ1-1|TRBD1|.|TRBV7-2
TGTGCCAGCAGATGGACAGGGGGGAACACTGAAGCTTTCTTT
CASRWTGGNTEAFF
>TRBJ2-5|.|few|TRBV7-2
TGTGCCAGCAGCTTCTTATCCGGCAGGGTGGCAGAGACCCAGTACTTC
CASSFLSGRVAETQYF
>TRBJ2-2|.|few|TRBV7-7
TGTGCCAGCAGCCAGGAGACGGTAAACACCGGGGAGCTGTTTTTT
CASSQETVNTGELFF
>TRBJ1-1|TRBD1|few|TRBV6-5
TGTGCCAGCAGTCTCCGACAGGGTCGGGAAACTTTCTTT
CASSLRQGRETFF
>TRBJ1-6|.|few|TRBV5-4
TGTGCCAGCATCTTGCGAGGCCAGAGTAGGACCTATAATTCACCCCTCCACTTT
CASILRGQSRTYNSPLHF
>TRBJ2-3|.|.|TRBV7-2
TGTGCCAGCAGCCTCAATGGGATGGGTACGCAGTATTTT
CASSLNGMGTQYF
>TRBJ2-1|TRBD2|few|TRBV20-1
TGCAGTGTCAGGACTAGCCCGAGCTCCTACAATGAGCAGTTCTTC
CSVRTSPSSYNEQFF
>TRBJ2-5|.|.|TRBV11-3
TGTGCCAGCAGCTTAGGCCTTGGGACGGGGGAGACCCAGTACTTC
CASSLGLGTGETQYF
>TRBJ2-7|.|many|TRBV4-1
TGCGCCAGCAGCCCTCGGGACTCGGTATACGAGCAGTACTTC
CASSPRDSVYEQYF
>TRBJ1-6|.|many|TRBV6-5
TGTGCCAGCAGTTACGCGAGCTATAATTCACCCCTCCACTTT
CASSYASYNSPLHF
>TRBJ2-1|.|many|TRBV29-1
TGCAGCGTCGGGACGTATAGGGGCAATGAGCAGTTCTTC
CSVGTYRGNEQFF
>TRBJ2-5|.|many|TRBV7-2
TGTGCCAGCAGCCTGTACCAAGAGACCCAGTACTTC
CASSLYQETQYF
>TRBJ2-1|TRBD1|many|TRBV4-3
TGCGCCAGCAGCCTCCTCGAGGGGACAGGCTCCTACAATGAGCAGTTCTTC
CASSLLEGTGSYNEQFF
>TRBJ1-6|.|.|TRBV9
TGTGCCAGCAGCGTAGATTTCGGGGGGTCCACACCCCTCCACTTT
CASSVDFGGSTPLHF
>TRBJ2-2|TRBD1|many|TRBV3-1
TGTGCCAGCAGCCAAGATGACAGGGGGCCCGCCGGGGAGCTGTTTTTT
CASSQDDRGPAGELFF
>TRBJ2-1|TRBD1|many|TRBV7-2
TGTGCCAGCAGCTCGAACATTTTTAGGGACAGGGAGGCGGGTGAGCAGTTCTTC
CASSSNIFRDREAGEQFF
>TRBJ2-1|.|many|TRBV24-1
TGTGCCACCAGTGCGGGTAATGAGCAGTTCTTC
CATSAGNEQFF
>TRBJ2-5|TRBD1|many|TRBV15
TGTGCCACCCGGGACAGGGCTTTCGATACCCAGTACTTC
CATRDRAFDTQYF
>TRBJ1-2|.|many|TRBV7-9
TGTGCCAGCAGCTGGGATGGGACAAACTATGGCTACACCTTC
CASSWDGTNYGYTF
>TRBJ2-5|.|many|TRBV12-3/TRBV12-4
TGTGCCAGCAGTCCTGGACAGTTGAACTTGGGGGAGACCCAGTACTTC
CASSPGQLNLGETQYF
>TRBJ1-4|.|many|TRBV27
TGTGCCAGCAGTGACACAGTGATGAATGAAAAACTGTTTTTT
CASSDTVMNEKLFF
>TRBJ2-1|.|many|TRBV6-5
TGTGCCAGCAGTGACCGGAGGGCTATTCGAGAGCAGTTCTTC
CASSDRRAIREQFF
>TRBJ2-6|.|many|TRBV4-1
TGCGCCAGCAGCCAAGATTTGGTCACCTCTGGGGCCAACGTCCTGACTTTC
CASSQDLVTSGANVLTF
>TRBJ2-1|TRBD1|.|TRBV24-1
TGTGCCACCACCGACCCAGCGACAGGGGCCAATGAGCAGTTCTTC
CATTDPATGANEQFF
>TRBJ2-5|TRBD2|many|TRBV10-3
TGTGCCATCAGTAGCGGGGACCAAGAGACCCAGTACTTC
CAISSGDQETQYF
>TRBJ1-2|.|many|TRBV7-9
TGTGCCAGCAGCTTAGTAGGAGGGGCAGCAAACTATGGCTACACCTTC
CASSLVGGAANYGYTF
>TRBJ1-1|TRBD1|few|TRBV5-1
TGCGCCAGCAGCTTGGAGCACAGGGGCTGGACTGAAGCTTTCTTT
CASSLEHRGWTEAFF
>TRBJ2-5|TRBD2|few|TRBV7-2
TGTGCCAGCAGCCCGCCCGGGACTAGCGGTGAGACCCAGTACTTC
CASSPPGTSGETQYF
>TRBJ2-1|TRBD1|.|TRBV29-1
TGCAGCGGGACAGGGGGAGCGAAAGGTCAGTTCTTC
CSGTGGAKGQFF
>TRBJ2-1|TRBD1|many|TRBV9
TGTGCCAGCAGCCCCTCGGGGGGACAGGGAAATGAGCAGTTCTTC
CASSPSGGQGNEQFF
>TRBJ2-1|TRBD2|many|TRBV12-3/TRBV12-4
TGTGCCAGCAATCTTCTAGCGGGGAGGAATGAGCAGTTCTTC
CASNLLAGRNEQFF
>TRBJ2-2|.|many|TRBV4-2
TGTGCCAGCAGCCAAATCGGGGAGCTGTTTTTT
CASSQIGELFF
>TRBJ2-5|.|many|TRBV7-2
TGTGCCAGCAGCTCCCGAGGGGGGCGAGGAGAGACCCAGTACTTC
CASSSRGGRGETQYF
>TRBJ1-6|TRBD1|many|TRBV5-1
TGCGCCAGCAGCTTGGTCCGGACAGGGGATTGGAATTCACCCCTCCACTTT
CASSLVRTGDWNSPLHF
>TRBJ2-5|TRBD2|few|TRBV3-1
TGTGCCAGCAGTCGATCCGAGCGGGGAGAACGGGGGACCCAGTACTTC
CASSRSERGERGTQYF
>TRBJ2-7|.|few|TRBV11-2
TGTGCCAGCAGCCCGGCTCTAGGGCAGCACGAGCAGTACTTC
CASSPALGQHEQYF
>TRBJ2-3|TRBD2|few|TRBV7-8
TGTGCCAGCAGAAACCCGGGACTAGCAAAACAAGATACGCAGTATTTT
CASRNPGLAKQDTQYF
>TRBJ2-3|.|.|TRBV5-5
TGTGCCAGCAGCGGATCGGGACACCTCACAGATACGCAGTATTTT
CASSGSGHLTDTQYF
>TRBJ2-5|.|many|TRBV7-9
TGTGCCAGCACCGGGCAAGAGACCCAGTACTTC
CASTGQETQYF
>TRBJ1-1|.|few|TRBV4-1
TGCGCCAGCAGCCAGGTGACAGTTGGCACTGAAGCTTTCTTT
CASSQVTVGTEAFF